This TCR beta chain was captured in a study of blood T cell repertoires in COVID-19. The assay was immunoSEQ multiplex PCR, and TCRdb's table has in-frame clones only and misses some. The table shows more than 85,000 clones, with 85% to 90% occurring only once. V was clipped by 0 bases and J by 0 bases; unmatched bases: 7. The CDR3 totals 18 residues. The V gene's germline CDR1 is KGHDR and CDR2 SFDVKD. The specimen sequenced was peripheral blood. The TCR sequence derives from a human donor in a cohort sampled during active COVID-19. V usage is TRBV24-1 and J usage is TRBJ1-2; 9 nucleotides align to TRBD1. CDR3 amino acids: CATSDLAGQGIPNYGYTF. CDR3 DNA: TGTGCCACCAGTGATTTGGCGGGACAGGGAATTCCTAACTATGGCTACACCTTC.